Listed here are 11 T cell receptor beta chains from one sample, sequenced in a study of chemoradiotherapy in HPV16-positive cancers. The table came from immunoSEQ multiplex PCR; TCRdb's copy has only in-frame clones and leaves some out. The sample consists of some 70,000 clones, roughly 90% of them appearing once. Sample: blood, taken from a patient who underwent chemoradiotherapy. These receptors came from a human donor with HPV-associated anogenital cancer.

The rearrangement joins TRBV6-5 to TRBJ1-5, with 7 positions matching TRBD1. The germline CDR1 and CDR2 sequences are MNHEY and SVGAGI. The junction had 7 bases not matched to a gene; V was cut back by 7 bases and J by 7 bases. The CDR3 loop spans 13 amino acids. CDR3 sequence: CASKRGLKQPQHF. The CDR3 coding sequence is TGTGCCAGCAAGAGGGGGCTAAAGCAGCCCCAGCATTTT.

This clone showed up many times. The chain links TRBV5-6 to TRBJ1-1; perhaps TRBD1 as D (5 bases). There are 15 residues in the CDR3. The V gene's germline CDR1 is SGHDT and CDR2 YYEEEE. V shed 0 bases and J shed 1 base, with 10 bases lying between them. The CDR3 region has the DNA TGTGCCAGCAGCTTGGGTTGGGGCCCGAACACTGAAGCTTTCTTT. It translates to CASSLGWGPNTEAFF.

The chain carries TRBV5-1 and TRBJ1-1; D uncertain. The CDR3 totals 14 residues. In germline, CDR1 is SGHRS, CDR2 YFSETQ. The V end was cut by 0 bases, the J end by 0 bases, with 6 bases between. The CDR3 DNA sequence: TGCGCCAGCAGCTTGGCGATCATGAACACTGAAGCTTTCTTT. It specifies CASSLAIMNTEAFF.

CDR3 protein: CANYPSNYGYTF. Here the CDR3 DNA reads TGTGCCAACTATCCTTCGAACTATGGCTACACCTTC. The chain joins TRBV28 to TRBJ1-2; D gene uncertain. The germline V gene has CDR1 MDHEN and CDR2 SYDVKM. Trimming cost V 10 bases and J 2 bases, with 11 bases left between them. The CDR3 totals 12 residues.

The chain links TRBV30 to TRBJ1-1, with D possibly matching TRBD1 (5 bases). Germline loops: CDR1 GTSNPN, CDR2 SVGIG (reference sequence). The ends were cut back, 4 bases at V and 3 bases at J, with 24 bases in the middle. The CDR3 extends over 17 amino acids. The CDR3 protein is CAWTRRPAGNAYTEAFF. For the CDR3, the DNA is TGTGCCTGGACTCGTCGCCCGGCAGGGAACGCTTACACTGAAGCTTTCTTT.

This chain uses TRBV6-1 with TRBJ2-7; D possibly corresponds to TRBD2 (6 bases). V dropped 10 bases and J dropped 2 bases, with 12 bases sitting between them. From germline, CDR1 is MNHNS and CDR2 SASEGT. The CDR3 has 12 residues. CDR3 loop: CAIAGNPYEQYF. CDR3 in DNA: TGTGCCATCGCGGGGAACCCCTACGAGCAGTACTTC.

This clone was seen more than once but under ten times. The rearrangement uses TRBV27 and TRBJ2-7; the match to TRBD2 covers 11 bases. Germline CDR1 and CDR2: MNHEY and SMNVEV (reference sequence). J was trimmed by 5 bases and V by 2 bases; bases with no gene match: 14. This CDR3 is 18 amino acids long. For the CDR3, the DNA is TGTGCCAGCAGTTTAAGAGTTAGCGGGAGGGCCTACGTCCACGAGCAGTACTTC. Translation gives CASSLRVSGRAYVHEQYF.

The chain uses TRBV5-4 and TRBJ2-1; D remains unclear. The ends were cut back, 5 bases at V and 4 bases at J, with 10 bases in the middle. The CDR3 sequence is 13 residues long. Germline CDR1 reads SGHNT; CDR2 reads YYREEE (reference sequence). The CDR3 nucleotides read TGTGCCAGCAGGGGGTGGTTTTACAATGAGCAGTTCTTC. Translation gives CASRGWFYNEQFF.

The chain carries TRBV2 and TRBJ1-1; TRBD1 agrees at 10 bases. V shed 5 bases and J 4 bases; nucleotides not matched to a gene: 4. The CDR3 runs 14 residues. CDR1 and CDR2 from the germline V gene are SNHLY and FYNNEI. In DNA form, the CDR3 reads TGTGCCAGCAGTTCGTGGACAGGGGGCACTGAAGCTTTCTTT. This translates into CASSSWTGGTEAFF.

The J gene is TRBJ1-2, the V gene TRBV6-6; 8 bases fit TRBD1. J lost 10 bases, V lost 5 bases, and 6 bases had no gene match. CDR1 and CDR2 (germline): MNHNY, SVGAGI (reference sequence). This CDR3 region has 12 residues. The CDR3 region has the DNA TGTGCCAGCAGTACAGGGGACAGGCCCTACACCTTC. Its translation is CASSTGDRPYTF.

The chain employs TRBV7-2 and TRBJ1-2, with D possibly TRBD1 on 5 matching bases. The CDR3 is 14 residues long. The ends were cut back, 5 bases at V and 3 bases at J, with 13 bases in the middle. Per the germline V gene, CDR1 is SGHTA and CDR2 is FQGNSA. CDR3 bases: TGTGCCAGCAGCACTTCCGCAGGGTACTATGGCTACACCTTC. It specifies CASSTSAGYYGYTF.